This record covers a single T cell receptor beta chain. Using immunoSEQ multiplex PCR, the repertoire was profiled, and TCRdb retains in-frame clones only, with some absent. The sample yields about 260,000 clones, roughly 88% seen once. The data originate from a study of blood T cell repertoires in COVID-19. Study-wide context: COVID-19 samples from acute and convalescent phases originated in the United States, Italy and Spain.

Trimming took 4 bases from V and 5 from J, leaving 17 bases between them. There are 16 residues in the CDR3. Germline values: CDR1 LGHNT, CDR2 FRNRAP. Participants, about 18 to 90 years old, spanned fewer than 25 US areas. Assignments of participants to cohorts depended upon their own reported clinical history. V and J are TRBV12-5 and TRBJ1-4; the D gene is possibly TRBD1 (5 bases). The specimen was PBMCs or T cells enriched from blood (not recorded which). The origin of this receptor is a woman aged 40 to 50 with acute COVID-19. CDR3 sequence: CASGSPFGAENEKLFF. The CDR3 DNA is TGTGCTAGTGGTTCGCCCTTTGGGGCCGAGAATGAAAAACTGTTTTTT.